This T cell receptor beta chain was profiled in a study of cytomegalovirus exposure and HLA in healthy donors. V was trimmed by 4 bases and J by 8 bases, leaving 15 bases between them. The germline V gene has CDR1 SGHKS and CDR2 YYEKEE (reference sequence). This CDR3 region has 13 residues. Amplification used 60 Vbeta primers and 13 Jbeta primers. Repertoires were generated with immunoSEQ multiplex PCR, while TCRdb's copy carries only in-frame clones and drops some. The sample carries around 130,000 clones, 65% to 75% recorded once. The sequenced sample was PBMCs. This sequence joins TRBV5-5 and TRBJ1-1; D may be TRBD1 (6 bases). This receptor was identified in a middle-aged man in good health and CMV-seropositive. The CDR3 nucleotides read TGTGCCAGCAGCAACGGACAGAACCCCGAAGCTTTCTTT. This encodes CASSNGQNPEAFF. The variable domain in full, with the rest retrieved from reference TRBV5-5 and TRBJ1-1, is DAGVTQSPTHLIKTRGQQVTLRCSPISGHKSVSWYQQVLGQGPQFIFQYYEKEERGRGNFPDRFSARQFPNYSSELNVNALLLGDSALYLCASSNGQNPEAFFGQGTRLTVV.